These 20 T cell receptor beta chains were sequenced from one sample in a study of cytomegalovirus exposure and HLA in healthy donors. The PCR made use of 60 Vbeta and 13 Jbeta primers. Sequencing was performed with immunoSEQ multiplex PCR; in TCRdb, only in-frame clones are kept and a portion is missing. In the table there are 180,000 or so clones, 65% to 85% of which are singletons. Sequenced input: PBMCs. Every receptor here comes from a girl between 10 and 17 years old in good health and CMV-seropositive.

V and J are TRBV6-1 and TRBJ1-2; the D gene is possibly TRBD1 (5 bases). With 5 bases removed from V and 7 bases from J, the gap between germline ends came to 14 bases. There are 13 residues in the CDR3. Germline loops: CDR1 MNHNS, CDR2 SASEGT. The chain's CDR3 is CASSTQVTGGYTF. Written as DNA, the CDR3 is TGTGCCAGCAGTACACAGGTGACCGGTGGCTACACCTTC.

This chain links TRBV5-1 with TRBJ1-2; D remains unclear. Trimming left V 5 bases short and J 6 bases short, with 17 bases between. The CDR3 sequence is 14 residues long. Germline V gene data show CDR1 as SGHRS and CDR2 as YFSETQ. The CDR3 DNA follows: TGCGCCAGCAGGAGGAGCACGAAGGTCGATGGCTACACCTTC. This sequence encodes CASRRSTKVDGYTF. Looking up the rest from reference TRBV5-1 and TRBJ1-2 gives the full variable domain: KAGVTQTPRYLIKTRGQQVTLSCSPISGHRSVSWYQQTPGQGLQFLFEYFSETQRNKGNFPGRFSGRQFSNSRSEMNVSTLELGDSALYLCASRRSTKVDGYTFGSGTRLTVV.

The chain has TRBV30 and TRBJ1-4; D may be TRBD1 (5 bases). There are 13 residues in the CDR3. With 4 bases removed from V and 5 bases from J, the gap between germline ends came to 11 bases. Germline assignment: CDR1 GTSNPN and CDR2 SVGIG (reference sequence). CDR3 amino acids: CAWNGGWNEKLFF. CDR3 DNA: TGTGCCTGGAACGGGGGTTGGAATGAAAAACTGTTTTTT.

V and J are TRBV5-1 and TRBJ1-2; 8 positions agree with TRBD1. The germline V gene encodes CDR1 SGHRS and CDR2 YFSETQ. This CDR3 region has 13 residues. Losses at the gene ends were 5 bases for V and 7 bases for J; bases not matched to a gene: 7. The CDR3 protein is CASSPAGGPGYTF. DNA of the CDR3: TGCGCCAGCAGTCCTGCAGGGGGCCCTGGCTACACCTTC. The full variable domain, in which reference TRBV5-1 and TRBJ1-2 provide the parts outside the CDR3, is KAGVTQTPRYLIKTRGQQVTLSCSPISGHRSVSWYQQTPGQGLQFLFEYFSETQRNKGNFPGRFSGRQFSNSRSEMNVSTLELGDSALYLCASSPAGGPGYTFGSGTRLTVV.

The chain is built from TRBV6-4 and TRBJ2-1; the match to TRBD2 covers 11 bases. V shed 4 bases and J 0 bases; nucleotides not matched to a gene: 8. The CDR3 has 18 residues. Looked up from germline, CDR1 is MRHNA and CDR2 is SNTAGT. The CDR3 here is CASSVLAGGLSSYNEQFF. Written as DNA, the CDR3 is TGTGCCAGCAGTGTGCTAGCGGGAGGCCTAAGCTCCTACAATGAGCAGTTCTTC.

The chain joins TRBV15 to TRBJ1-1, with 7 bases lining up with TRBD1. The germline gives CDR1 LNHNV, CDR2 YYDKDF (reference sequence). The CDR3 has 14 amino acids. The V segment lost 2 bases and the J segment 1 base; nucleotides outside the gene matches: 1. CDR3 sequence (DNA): TGTGCCACCAGCAGACGGGACAGGAACACTGAAGCTTTCTTT. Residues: CATSRRDRNTEAFF.

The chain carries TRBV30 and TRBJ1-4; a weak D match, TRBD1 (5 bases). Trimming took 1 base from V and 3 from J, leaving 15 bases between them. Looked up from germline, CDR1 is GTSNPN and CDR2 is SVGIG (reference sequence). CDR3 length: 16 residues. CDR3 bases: TGTGCCTGGAGTGGTCCCGAGGCCAGGGCTAATGAAAAACTGTTTTTT. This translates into CAWSGPEARANEKLFF.

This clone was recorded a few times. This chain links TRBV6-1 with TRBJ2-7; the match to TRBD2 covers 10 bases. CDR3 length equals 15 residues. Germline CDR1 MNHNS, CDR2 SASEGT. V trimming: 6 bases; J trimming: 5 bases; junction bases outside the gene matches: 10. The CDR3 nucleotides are TGTGCCAGCAGGGAAAGGCGGCTAGCGGGGGACGAGCAGTACTTC. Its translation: CASRERRLAGDEQYF.

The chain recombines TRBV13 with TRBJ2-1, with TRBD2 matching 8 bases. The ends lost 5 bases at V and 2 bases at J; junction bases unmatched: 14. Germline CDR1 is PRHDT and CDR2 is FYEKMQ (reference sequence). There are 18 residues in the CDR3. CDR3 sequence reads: CASSISPASSGPYNEQFF. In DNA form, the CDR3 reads TGTGCCAGCAGCATTAGTCCCGCATCTAGCGGGCCCTACAATGAGCAGTTCTTC.

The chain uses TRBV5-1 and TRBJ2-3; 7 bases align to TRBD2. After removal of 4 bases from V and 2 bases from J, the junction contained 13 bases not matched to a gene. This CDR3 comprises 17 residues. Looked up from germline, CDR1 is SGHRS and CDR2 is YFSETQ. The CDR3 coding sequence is TGCGCCAGCAGCGGGTTAGTAGCGGGTGATAACACAGATACGCAGTATTTT. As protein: CASSGLVAGDNTDTQYF.

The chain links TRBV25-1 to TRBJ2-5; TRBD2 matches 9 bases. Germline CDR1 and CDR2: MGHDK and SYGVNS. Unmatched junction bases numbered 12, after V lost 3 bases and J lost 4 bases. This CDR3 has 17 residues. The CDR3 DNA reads TGTGCCAGCAGTGATCCCCTAGGCGGGAGGGCGGGAGAGACCCAGTACTTC. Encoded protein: CASSDPLGGRAGETQYF.

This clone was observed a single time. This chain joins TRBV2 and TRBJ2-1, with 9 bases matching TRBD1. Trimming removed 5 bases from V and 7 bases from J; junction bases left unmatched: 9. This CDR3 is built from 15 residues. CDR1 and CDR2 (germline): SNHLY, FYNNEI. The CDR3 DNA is TGTGCCAGCAGTCCACAGGGGGCGCCTTCGAATGAGCAGTTCTTC. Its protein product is CASSPQGAPSNEQFF.

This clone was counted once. CDR3 protein: CASSYTPGLAGVEQYF. The CDR3 region has the DNA TGTGCCAGCAGTTACACCCCGGGACTAGCGGGAGTCGAGCAGTACTTC. The chain couples TRBV6-6 to TRBJ2-7; TRBD2 agrees at 14 bases. The V segment lost 2 bases and the J segment 6 bases; nucleotides outside the gene matches: 6. The germline CDR1 and CDR2 sequences are MNHNY and SVGAGI (reference sequence). This CDR3 comprises 16 residues.

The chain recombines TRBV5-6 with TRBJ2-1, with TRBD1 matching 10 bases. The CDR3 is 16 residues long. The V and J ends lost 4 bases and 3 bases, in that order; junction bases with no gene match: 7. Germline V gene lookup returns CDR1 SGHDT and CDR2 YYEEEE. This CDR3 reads CASSLTGTGDYNEQFF. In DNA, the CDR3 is TGTGCCAGCAGCCTGACCGGGACAGGGGACTACAATGAGCAGTTCTTC.

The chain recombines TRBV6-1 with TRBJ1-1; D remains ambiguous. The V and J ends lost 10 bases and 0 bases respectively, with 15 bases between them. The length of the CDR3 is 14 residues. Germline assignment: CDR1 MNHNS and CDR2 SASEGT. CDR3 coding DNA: TGTGCCAACACCGAAGATAGCATGAACACTGAAGCTTTCTTT. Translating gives CANTEDSMNTEAFF.

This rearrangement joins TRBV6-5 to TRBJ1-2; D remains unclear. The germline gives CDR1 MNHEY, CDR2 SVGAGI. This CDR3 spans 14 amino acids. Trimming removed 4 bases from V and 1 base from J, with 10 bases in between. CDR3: CASSSVTDNYGYTF. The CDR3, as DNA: TGTGCCAGCAGTTCAGTAACAGATAACTATGGCTACACCTTC.

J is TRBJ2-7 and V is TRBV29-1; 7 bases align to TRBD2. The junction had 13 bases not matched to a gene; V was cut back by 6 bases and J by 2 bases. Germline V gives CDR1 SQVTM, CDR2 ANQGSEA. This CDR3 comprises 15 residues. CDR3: CSVPPPGLPTYEQYF. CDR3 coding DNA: TGCAGCGTACCGCCTCCGGGACTACCCACCTACGAGCAGTACTTC.

CDR3 protein: CASSLVRGRVDGYTF. The CDR3 region has the DNA TGTGCCAGCAGCTTAGTCAGGGGGCGGGTGGATGGCTACACCTTC. This chain links TRBV6-1 with TRBJ1-2; 8 bases are a match to TRBD1. CDR3 length: 15 amino acids. With 6 bases clipped from V and 6 bases from J, the junction kept 12 bases outside the gene matches. Germline values: CDR1 MNHNS, CDR2 SASEGT.

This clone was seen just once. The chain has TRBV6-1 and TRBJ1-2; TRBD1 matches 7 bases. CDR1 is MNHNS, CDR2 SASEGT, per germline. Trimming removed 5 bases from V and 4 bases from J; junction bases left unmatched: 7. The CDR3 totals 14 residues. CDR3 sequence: CASSSDRRSYGYTF. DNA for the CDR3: TGTGCCAGCAGTTCGGACAGGAGATCCTATGGCTACACCTTC.

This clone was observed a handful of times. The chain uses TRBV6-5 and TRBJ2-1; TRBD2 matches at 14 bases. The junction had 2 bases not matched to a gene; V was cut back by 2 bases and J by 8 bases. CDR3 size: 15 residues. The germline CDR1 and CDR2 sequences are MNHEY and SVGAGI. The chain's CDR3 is CASSYGTSGSYEQFF. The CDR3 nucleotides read TGTGCCAGCAGTTACGGGACTAGCGGGAGCTATGAGCAGTTCTTC.